These 29 T cell receptor beta chains came from one sample sequenced in a study of cytomegalovirus exposure and HLA in healthy donors. Using immunoSEQ multiplex PCR, the repertoire was profiled, and TCRdb retains in-frame clones only, with some absent. The sample records approximately 150,000 clones, about 82% being singletons. The sample taken for sequencing was PBMCs. These receptors all stem from a man aged 25-40 years in good health and CMV-seropositive.

The chain links TRBV15 to TRBJ2-1; D is uncertain. CDR1 and CDR2 (germline): LNHNV, YYDKDF (reference sequence). This CDR3 contains 15 residues. Trimming removed 0 bases from V and 4 bases from J, with 10 bases in between. The CDR3 protein is CATSRDPNGYNEQFF. CDR3 sequence (DNA): TGTGCCACCAGCAGAGATCCTAATGGTTACAATGAGCAGTTCTTC.

The rearrangement uses TRBV9 and TRBJ2-3, with no clear D. Germline V gene data show CDR1 as SGDLS and CDR2 as YYNGEE. CDR3 length equals 17 residues. Trimming removed 0 bases at V and 2 bases at J, with 16 bases between. CDR3 sequence reads: CASSVAPGPSNTDTQYF. The CDR3 DNA sequence: TGTGCCAGCAGCGTAGCCCCAGGCCCATCAAACACAGATACGCAGTATTTT.

This clone was seen only a few times. The chain has TRBV19 and TRBJ2-7, with 8 nucleotides matching TRBD1. The CDR3 has 13 amino acids. Germline loops: CDR1 LNHDA, CDR2 SQIVND (reference sequence). Losses at the gene ends were 11 bases for V and 4 bases for J; bases not matched to a gene: 10. The CDR3 nucleotides read TGTGCCCGAAAGCAGGGGGCCACTTACGAGCAGTACTTC. Translation gives CARKQGATYEQYF.

The chain links TRBV30 to TRBJ2-6; 9 positions agree with TRBD1. With V trimmed by 3 bases and J by 1 base, 10 bases remained unmatched. The CDR3 covers 18 residues. Germline CDR1 GTSNPN, CDR2 SVGIG (reference sequence). The CDR3 DNA reads TGTGCCTGGAGCACCGACAGGGGGGGTGGATCTGGGGCCAACGTCCTGACTTTC. This gives the protein CAWSTDRGGGSGANVLTF.

The rearrangement joins TRBV11-2 to TRBJ1-5; D not certain. The CDR3 has 14 residues. V shed 5 bases and J shed 4 bases, with 12 bases lying between them. In germline, CDR1 is SGHAT, CDR2 FQNNGV. The CDR3: CASSASNQNQPQHF. The CDR3 DNA sequence: TGTGCCAGCAGCGCCTCGAACCAGAATCAGCCCCAGCATTTT. The full variable domain, its missing parts supplied by reference TRBV11-2 and TRBJ1-5, is EAGVAQSPRYKIIEKRQSVAFWCNPISGHATLYWYQQILGQGPKLLIQFQNNGVVDDSQLPKDRFSAERLKGVDSTLKIQPAKLEDSAVYLCASSASNQNQPQHFGDGTRLSIL.

The chain combines TRBV4-3 with TRBJ1-1, with D unclear. V lost 4 bases to trimming and J lost 2 bases, with 17 bases between them. CDR1 LGHNA and CDR2 YSLEER come from the germline V gene. This CDR3 contains 16 residues. The CDR3 spells CASSPEEDWVNTEAFF. The CDR3 nucleotides read TGCGCCAGCAGCCCGGAGGAGGATTGGGTAAACACTGAAGCTTTCTTT.

The J gene is TRBJ2-3, the V gene TRBV29-1; TRBD2 matches at 7 bases. Germline assignment: CDR1 SQVTM and CDR2 ANQGSEA. This CDR3 spans 14 amino acids. Trimming took 6 bases from V and 2 from J; bases not matched to a gene: 8. The CDR3 DNA follows: TGCAGCGTGGGGAGGGGCGGTGCCACAGATACGCAGTATTTT. Encoded protein: CSVGRGGATDTQYF.

The rearrangement links TRBV28 to TRBJ1-3; no definite D call. The CDR3 runs to 14 residues. V was cut by 5 bases and J by 4 bases, with 12 bases left in between. Germline V lookup: CDR1 MDHEN, CDR2 SYDVKM. CDR3 sequence: CASSIRTGGNTIYF. The CDR3 DNA sequence: TGTGCCAGCAGTATCCGGACTGGCGGAAACACCATATATTTT.

The CDR3 DNA reads TGTGCCAGCAGGCCGGGACAGGGGACTCAGCAGTACTTC. Protein product: CASRPGQGTQQYF. The chain has TRBV6-5 and TRBJ2-7; 10 bases fit TRBD1. This CDR3 has 13 residues. The J segment lost 8 bases and the V segment lost 6 bases, leaving 7 bases of the junction unmatched. From germline, CDR1 is MNHEY and CDR2 SVGAGI.

The chain couples TRBV15 to TRBJ1-4; possible D gene TRBD1, 5 bases. Deletions cut 5 bases from V and 6 bases from J, with 22 bases between. The CDR3 spans 17 residues. Germline CDR1 reads LNHNV; CDR2 reads YYDKDF (reference sequence). The CDR3 loop reads CATSAPGQADWYEKLFF. The CDR3 bases are TGTGCCACCAGCGCCCCAGGGCAGGCAGACTGGTATGAAAAACTGTTTTTT.

The chain employs TRBV7-8 and TRBJ2-7, with 8 bases aligning to TRBD2. The J segment lost 3 bases and the V segment lost 10 bases, leaving 11 bases of the junction unmatched. CDR3 size: 14 residues. Germline V gene lookup returns CDR1 SGHVS and CDR2 FQNEAQ. CDR3 protein: CATAGASPLYEQYF. The DNA of the CDR3 is TGTGCCACAGCGGGGGCCTCTCCTCTCTACGAGCAGTACTTC.

V and J are TRBV6-5 and TRBJ2-7, with TRBD1 as a possible D gene (5 bases). CDR3 length: 16 amino acids. The V and J ends lost 2 bases and 4 bases respectively, with 18 bases between them. Germline values: CDR1 MNHEY, CDR2 SVGAGI. The CDR3 region has the DNA TGTGCCAGCAGTTACACACTTGGGGCTAGTTCTTACGAGCAGTACTTC. This encodes CASSYTLGASSYEQYF.

The V gene is TRBV4-1, the J gene TRBJ2-7; D possibly corresponds to TRBD2 (6 bases). This CDR3 has 16 residues. The V gene's germline CDR1 is MGHRA and CDR2 YSYEKL. The V and J ends lost 6 bases and 0 bases respectively, with 18 bases between them. The CDR3 reads CASRQRYSGFSYEQYF. The DNA of the CDR3 is TGCGCCAGCAGGCAGCGCTATAGCGGATTCTCCTACGAGCAGTACTTC.

This clone was recorded only once. The chain combines TRBV7-2 with TRBJ2-1; TRBD2 aligns across 12 bases. The germline CDR1 and CDR2 sequences are SGHTA and FQGNSA. The ends lost 5 bases at V and 3 bases at J; junction bases unmatched: 11. This CDR3 spans 18 amino acids. CDR3 loop: CASSPRLAGEGGYNEQFF. The CDR3 coding sequence is TGTGCCAGCAGCCCCCGACTAGCGGGGGAGGGAGGCTACAATGAGCAGTTCTTC.

V is TRBV9 and J is TRBJ1-1, with a weak D call TRBD1 (6 bases). The CDR3 is made up of 15 amino acids. V was pared by 4 bases and J by 10 bases, with 23 bases between. Germline V gene lookup returns CDR1 SGDLS and CDR2 YYNGEE. CDR3 in amino acids: CASSPEGRGSVAAFF. The CDR3 DNA reads as TGTGCCAGCAGCCCAGAAGGCAGGGGATCGGTAGCAGCTTTCTTT.

The chain couples TRBV4-3 to TRBJ1-2, with D uncertain. The V gene's germline CDR1 is LGHNA and CDR2 YSLEER. CDR3 length: 16 amino acids. The V end lost 0 bases, the J end lost 8 bases, and 19 bases lay between the germline ends. The CDR3 loop reads CASSQELGDQGPGYTF. The CDR3, as DNA: TGCGCCAGCAGCCAAGAACTGGGAGACCAAGGTCCCGGCTACACCTTC.

The J gene is TRBJ2-7, the V gene TRBV14, with a tentative D call TRBD1 (5 bases). This CDR3 comprises 15 residues. Germline V lookup: CDR1 SGHDN, CDR2 FVKESK. Trimming removed 1 base at V and 7 bases at J, with 17 bases between. This CDR3 reads CASSQGIAGLGEQYF. For the CDR3, the DNA is TGTGCCAGCAGCCAAGGGATAGCAGGGTTGGGGGAGCAGTACTTC.

This clone has only one observation. This rearrangement joins TRBV4-3 to TRBJ1-1, with D unclear. V lost 0 bases to trimming and J lost 1 base, with 9 bases between them. Germline V gives CDR1 LGHNA, CDR2 YSLEER. The CDR3 is 15 residues long. CDR3 nucleotide sequence: TGCGCCAGCAGCCAAGATCGGGAGGGGAACACTGAAGCTTTCTTT. Amino acids: CASSQDREGNTEAFF.

The chain couples TRBV2 to TRBJ1-1; possibly TRBD1 for D (5 bases). From germline, CDR1 is SNHLY and CDR2 FYNNEI. The CDR3 loop spans 16 amino acids. V lost 5 bases and J 3 bases, leaving 19 bases between the germline ends. CDR3 sequence: CASSRLRQGIDTEAFF. The DNA of the CDR3 is TGTGCCAGCAGTCGCCTTCGGCAGGGTATAGACACTGAAGCTTTCTTT.

This chain joins TRBV18 and TRBJ2-1, with D unresolved. V was shortened by 3 bases and J by 0 bases, with 9 bases between the two germline ends. Per germline, CDR1 KGHSH and CDR2 LQKENI. This CDR3 region has 15 residues. The CDR3 region has the DNA TGTGCCAGCTCACCGCCCGAGCTCTCCTACAATGAGCAGTTCTTC. Encoded protein: CASSPPELSYNEQFF.

This chain uses TRBV6-5 with TRBJ2-5, with a possible D match to TRBD2 (5 bases). Germline CDR1 is MNHEY and CDR2 is SVGAGI. CDR3 length: 13 amino acids. V was shortened by 2 bases and J by 4 bases, with 8 bases between the two germline ends. CDR3 in DNA: TGTGCCAGCAGTTACCTCGAGGGAGAGACCCAGTACTTC. Translated, it gives CASSYLEGETQYF.

This clone was found once. The rearrangement uses TRBV5-1 and TRBJ1-6; D is ambiguous. V lost 3 bases and J lost 6, with 10 bases in between. Germline CDR1 is SGHRS and CDR2 is YFSETQ. The CDR3 covers 14 residues. The CDR3 sequence: CASSSGSFNSPLHF. The CDR3 nucleotides are TGCGCCAGCAGCTCCGGGTCTTTTAATTCACCCCTCCACTTT.

The V call is TRBV9, the J call TRBJ2-5, with 8 bases identical to TRBD2. J gave up 3 bases and V 3 bases, and 4 bases lay outside the gene matches. The V gene's germline CDR1 is SGDLS and CDR2 YYNGEE. This CDR3 has 14 amino acids. As DNA, the CDR3 is TGTGCCAGCAGCGCGACTAGCGTGGAAGAGACCCAGTACTTC. This translates into CASSATSVEETQYF.

The chain joins TRBV18 to TRBJ2-5, with D perhaps TRBD2 (5 bases). Trimming cost V 6 bases and J 4 bases, with 12 bases left between them. This CDR3 has 13 residues. CDR1 and CDR2 from the germline V gene are KGHSH and LQKENI. This chain's CDR3 is CASSLRGAETQYF. The CDR3 DNA reads TGTGCCAGCTCCCTCCGGGGTGCAGAGACCCAGTACTTC. The full variable domain, its missing parts supplied by reference TRBV18 and TRBJ2-5, is NAGVMQNPRHLVRRRGQEARLRCSPMKGHSHVYWYRQLPEEGLKFMVYLQKENIIDESGMPKERFSAEFPKEGPSILRIQQVVRGDSAAYFCASSLRGAETQYFGPGTRLLVL.

This clone has only a few counts. The gene calls are TRBV15 and TRBJ2-1; D is unresolved. Germline CDR1 reads LNHNV; CDR2 reads YYDKDF (reference sequence). V lost 0 bases and J lost 8, with 8 bases in between. This CDR3 is 13 amino acids long. CDR3 bases: TGTGCCACCAGCAGAGATCGGGTCCATGAGCAGTTCTTC. It is translated as CATSRDRVHEQFF.

J is TRBJ2-3 and V is TRBV10-3; 12 nucleotides match TRBD2. CDR3 length: 18 amino acids. Looked up from germline, CDR1 is ENHRY and CDR2 is SYGVKD. After removal of 2 bases from V and 0 bases from J, the junction contained 6 bases not matched to a gene. The CDR3 reads CAISEASGGGPSTDTQYF. The CDR3 nucleotides are TGTGCCATCAGTGAGGCTAGCGGGGGGGGGCCTAGCACAGATACGCAGTATTTT.

This chain connects TRBV4-1 to TRBJ2-5; 7 bases agree with TRBD1. CDR1 is MGHRA, CDR2 YSYEKL, per germline. V trimming: 0 bases; J trimming: 5 bases; junction bases outside the gene matches: 6. The CDR3 consists of 15 residues. The CDR3 DNA reads TGCGCCAGCAGCCAAGATCCCCGAGGGGGCGAGACCCAGTACTTC. This codes for CASSQDPRGGETQYF.

V is TRBV4-2 and J is TRBJ1-5, with TRBD1 matching over 7 bases. The germline V gene has CDR1 LGHNA and CDR2 YNFKEQ. The CDR3 is 16 amino acids. After removal of 4 bases from V and 3 bases from J, the junction contained 9 bases not matched to a gene. The CDR3 DNA sequence: TGTGCCAGCAGCCTCCAGACAGGGCAAAACAATCAGCCCCAGCATTTT. The encoded protein is CASSLQTGQNNQPQHF.

V usage is TRBV11-3 and J usage is TRBJ2-3; D possibly corresponds to TRBD1 (6 bases). Per the germline V gene, CDR1 is SGHNT and CDR2 is YENEEA. Between the trimmed V and J ends, which lost 1 base and 4 bases, there was a span of 6 bases. The CDR3 runs to 13 residues. This CDR3 reads CASSLGTADTQYF. The CDR3 DNA follows: TGTGCCAGCAGCTTAGGGACAGCAGATACGCAGTATTTT.